The 23 T cell receptor beta chains below come from one sample, sequenced in a study of OX40 agonist ivuxolimab in advanced cancers. Here immunoSEQ multiplex PCR was the method, and the copy in TCRdb shows in-frame clones only, minus some. Among about 58,000 clones listed, over 80% were seen once. Sequenced material: CD4+ or CD8+ T cells sorted from blood, taken in a trial of the OX40 agonist ivuxolimab. The source is an adult with an advanced solid tumor such as melanoma, head and neck, liver or kidney cancer.

The rearrangement joins TRBV9 to TRBJ2-5; a possible D gene is TRBD1 (6 bases). The CDR3 has 13 amino acids. Trimming removed 2 bases at V and 1 base at J, with 6 bases between. Germline V lookup: CDR1 SGDLS, CDR2 YYNGEE. CDR3 sequence (DNA): TGTGCCAGCAGCGTGACAGGCCAAGAGACCCAGTACTTC. Amino acid sequence: CASSVTGQETQYF. The variable domain in full, with the rest retrieved from reference TRBV9 and TRBJ2-5, is DSGVTQTPKHLITATGQRVTLRCSPRSGDLSVYWYQQSLDQGLQFLIQYYNGEERAKGNILERFSAQQFPDLHSELNLSSLELGDSALYFCASSVTGQETQYFGPGTRLLVL.

The chain uses TRBV5-1 and TRBJ2-7; 9 bases line up with TRBD1. Germline V CDR1 and CDR2: SGHRS, YFSETQ. The CDR3 totals 14 residues. The junction had 5 bases not matched to a gene; V was cut back by 3 bases and J by 4 bases. The CDR3 DNA is TGCGCCAGCAGCTACGGGACAGGGAGGTACGAGCAGTACTTC. Protein product: CASSYGTGRYEQYF.

The rearrangement uses TRBV7-9 and TRBJ2-1; TRBD1 matches 10 bases. J gave up 9 bases and V 5 bases, and 7 bases lay outside the gene matches. Germline-derived CDR1 and CDR2 are SEHNR and FQNEAQ (reference sequence). The CDR3 consists of 14 residues. CDR3 amino acids: CASSARDRGTEQFF. CDR3 bases: TGTGCCAGCAGCGCCAGGGACAGGGGAACTGAGCAGTTCTTC. The whole variable domain, remainder taken from reference TRBV7-9 and TRBJ2-1, is DTGVSQNPRHKITKRGQNVTFRCDPISEHNRLYWYRQTLGQGPEFLTYFQNEAQLEKSRLLSDRFSAERPKGSFSTLEIQRTEQGDSAMYLCASSARDRGTEQFFGPGTRLTVL.

This chain links TRBV28 with TRBJ2-4, with TRBD1 identical over 8 bases. J gave up 6 bases and V 3 bases, and 4 bases lay outside the gene matches. The CDR3 totals 14 residues. Germline V gives CDR1 MDHEN, CDR2 SYDVKM. CDR3 loop: CASSFGQGANIQYF. The CDR3 DNA is TGTGCCAGCAGTTTCGGGCAGGGGGCAAACATTCAGTACTTC.

The chain uses TRBV18 and TRBJ2-1; 11 bases line up with TRBD1. The V gene end was trimmed by 2 bases and the J gene end by 8 bases; junction bases not matched to a gene: 5. CDR3 length equals 15 residues. Germline CDR1 reads KGHSH; CDR2 reads LQKENI. Written as DNA, the CDR3 is TGTGCCAGCTCACCAGGACAGGGGGCGGCCCATGAGCAGTTCTTC. Translated: CASSPGQGAAHEQFF.

This rearrangement joins TRBV29-1 to TRBJ2-3; 9 bases align to TRBD1. CDR1 is SQVTM and CDR2 is ANQGSEA in the germline V gene. Trimming cost V 7 bases and J 5 bases; bases outside gene matches: 7. CDR3 length: 13 amino acids. The CDR3 region is CSGHRGLGDTQYF. The CDR3 nucleotides read TGCAGCGGACACAGGGGGCTCGGAGATACGCAGTATTTT.

V and J are TRBV7-2 and TRBJ1-5, with D unclear. There are 14 residues in the CDR3. V dropped 1 base and J dropped 5 bases, with 9 bases sitting between them. The V gene's germline CDR1 is SGHTA and CDR2 FQGNSA. Here the CDR3 DNA reads TGTGCCAGCAGCTTAGACGTGGGTTATCAGCCCCAGCATTTT. Protein: CASSLDVGYQPQHF.

This chain joins TRBV6-1 and TRBJ1-5; 9 positions agree with TRBD1. Germline V gives CDR1 MNHNS, CDR2 SASEGT. CDR3 length: 14 residues. With V trimmed by 7 bases and J by 2 bases, 3 bases remained unmatched. CDR3 in amino acids: CASTTGGGNQPQHF. In DNA, the CDR3 is TGTGCCAGCACGACAGGGGGGGGCAATCAGCCCCAGCATTTT.

This chain uses TRBV7-9 with TRBJ1-2; no clear D. Germline V gene sequence: CDR1 SEHNR, CDR2 FQNEAQ (reference sequence). Trimming removed 5 bases at V and 8 bases at J, with 12 bases between. The CDR3 runs to 12 residues. The CDR3 bases are TGTGCCAGCAGCCCCCGCCTAGCCGGCTACACCTTC. Amino acids: CASSPRLAGYTF.

Comments on this clone: This same CDR3 is encoded by further DNA sequences in the sample. The chain has TRBV6-5 and TRBJ2-7, with D tentatively TRBD1 (6 bases). This CDR3 contains 12 residues. The V end was cut by 6 bases, the J end by 3 bases, with 9 bases between. Germline V lookup: CDR1 MNHEY, CDR2 SVGAGI. The CDR3 sequence is CASRQGNYEQYF. The CDR3 bases are TGTGCCAGCAGACAGGGTAACTACGAGCAGTACTTC.

The rearrangement joins TRBV2 to TRBJ1-2; no definite D call. Germline assignment: CDR1 SNHLY and CDR2 FYNNEI. The CDR3 is 14 amino acids. V gave up 7 bases and J gave up 0 bases, with 12 bases separating them. The CDR3 nucleotides read TGTGCCAGCACGCGGACGGCAGCTAACTATGGCTACACCTTC. Encoded protein: CASTRTAANYGYTF.

This clone was counted a single time. The chain uses TRBV7-9 and TRBJ1-4; D is perhaps TRBD1 (6 bases). Germline CDR1 and CDR2: SEHNR and FQNEAQ (reference sequence). This CDR3 has 15 residues. The ends were cut back, 5 bases at V and 3 bases at J, with 13 bases in the middle. The CDR3 here is CASSPGTPSNEKLFF. CDR3 coding DNA: TGTGCCAGCAGCCCTGGGACACCTTCTAATGAAAAACTGTTTTTT.

The chain recombines TRBV28 with TRBJ2-5; D is perhaps TRBD2 (6 bases). Trimming cost V 5 bases and J 2 bases, with 15 bases left between them. The CDR3 totals 15 residues. Germline V gives CDR1 MDHEN, CDR2 SYDVKM. The CDR3 sequence is CASSPRGGTQETQYF. CDR3 nucleotides: TGTGCCAGCAGTCCTCGTGGGGGGACGCAAGAGACCCAGTACTTC.

The V call is TRBV9, the J call TRBJ2-2; D is unclear. The V end was cut by 0 bases, the J end by 0 bases, with 3 bases between. The CDR3 has 14 residues. Germline loops: CDR1 SGDLS, CDR2 YYNGEE. The CDR3 is CASSVEPNTGELFF. The CDR3 DNA follows: TGTGCCAGCAGCGTAGAACCGAACACCGGGGAGCTGTTTTTT.

The V gene is TRBV27, the J gene TRBJ1-1, with D unresolved. Trimming stripped 5 bases from V and 4 bases from J, with 11 bases between. Per germline, CDR1 MNHEY and CDR2 SMNVEV (reference sequence). The CDR3 consists of 13 residues. This CDR3 reads CASSTRPGTEAFF. DNA for the CDR3: TGTGCCAGCAGTACACGACCTGGCACTGAAGCTTTCTTT.

As concerns this clone: One end of the junction is discordant with germline, which a read error may explain. This rearrangement joins TRBV28 to TRBJ1-5, with D unresolved. The CDR3 is 10 residues long. Germline CDR1 MDHEN, CDR2 SYDVKM. Here the CDR3 reads CASGNIDPAF. The CDR3 DNA is TGTGCCAGCGGTAATATCGACCCGGCCTTT.

This rearrangement joins TRBV4-1 to TRBJ2-3; 9 bases line up with TRBD1. Trimming took 3 bases from V and 0 from J; bases not matched to a gene: 7. The CDR3 length is 17 residues. Germline V CDR1 and CDR2: MGHRA, YSYEKL. The CDR3: CASSQPTGGRSTDTQYF. DNA for the CDR3: TGCGCCAGCAGCCAGCCTACAGGGGGCCGAAGCACAGATACGCAGTATTTT.

The V and J genes are TRBV4-1 and TRBJ2-5; 8 nucleotides line up with TRBD2. Germline CDR1 and CDR2: MGHRA and YSYEKL. V lost 4 bases to trimming and J lost 2 bases; unmatched junction nucleotides: 9. The CDR3 length is 16 residues. The CDR3 DNA reads as TGCGCCAGCAGCCCGGACCGGGGGGGCCTTCAAGAGACCCAGTACTTC. Translation: CASSPDRGGLQETQYF.

The chain links TRBV6-4 to TRBJ2-5; D uncertain. CDR1 is MRHNA, CDR2 SNTAGT, per germline. The CDR3 has 14 residues. The germline V and J ends were trimmed by 0 bases and 5 bases, with 10 bases remaining between them. The CDR3 reads CASSDSQKEETQYF. The CDR3 DNA is TGTGCCAGCAGTGACTCTCAGAAGGAGGAGACCCAGTACTTC.

This chain uses TRBV6-6 with TRBJ2-7; 10 positions match TRBD1. This CDR3 spans 14 amino acids. Germline trimming cut 2 bases from V and 5 bases from J; bases unmatched to any gene: 3. Germline CDR1 reads MNHNY; CDR2 reads SVGAGI (reference sequence). The CDR3 loop is CASSYPGQGHEQYF. CDR3 in DNA: TGTGCCAGCAGTTACCCGGGACAGGGGCACGAGCAGTACTTC.

The genes are TRBV25-1 and TRBJ1-1, with no clear D. CDR3 size: 15 residues. V was clipped by 3 bases and J by 3 bases, with 14 bases between them. From germline, CDR1 is MGHDK and CDR2 SYGVNS. The CDR3 bases are TGTGCCAGCAGTGATTATAATACCGGGGACACTGAAGCTTTCTTT. Encoded protein: CASSDYNTGDTEAFF.

The chain joins TRBV21-1 to TRBJ1-1; the D call in the table, TRBD1, was not verified against the DNA. TRBV21-1 is a known pseudogene. The CDR3 is 17 residues long. The CDR3 nucleotides are TGTGCCAGCAGCGGGCCGGGACAGAAGCTTTCGAACACTGAAGCTTTCTTT. Its protein is CASSGPGQKLSNTEAFF.

This clone has a single count. The chain links TRBV7-8 to TRBJ2-1; D remains unclear. The germline CDR1 and CDR2 sequences are SGHVS and FQNEAQ. V lost 1 base and J 4 bases, leaving 11 bases between the germline ends. This CDR3 contains 15 residues. This CDR3 reads CASSLVGASYNEQFF. CDR3 nucleotides: TGTGCCAGCAGCTTAGTGGGCGCCTCATACAATGAGCAGTTCTTC.